A selection of T cell receptor beta chains follows, all from one sample in a study of blood T cell repertoires in COVID-19. The method was immunoSEQ multiplex PCR; TCRdb's version includes in-frame clones alone and lacks a portion of them. Counted here are more than 150,000 clones, roughly four fifths occurring once; the ten biggest clones make up about 12%. What was sequenced was peripheral blood. The receptors originated from an elderly woman with COVID-19, enrolled during active disease. Each CDR3 is given with its conserved first and last residue. A D gene is named only where the DNA matches it firmly. Rows give clone size only sometimes, using once, few, many, or a class for an expanded clone.

.	TRBV2	.	TRBJ1-1	TGTGCCAGCGGCGAGGGTCTTCTTCTCAAGCCATTCTTT	CASGEGLLLKPFF
.	TRBV28	.	TRBJ2-3	TGTGCCAGCAGTTTCCCAGCCAGGGGTGGAAGCACAGATACGCAGTATTTT	CASSFPARGGSTDTQYF
TRBD1	TRBV7-9	.	TRBJ2-5	TGTGCCAGCAGCTCTATTTTACACGGACAGGGGGAAAAGACCCAGTACTTC	CASSSILHGQGEKTQYF
TRBD1	TRBV7-9	.	TRBJ1-2	TGTGCCAGCACGATCCACAGGGGTGGCTACACCTTC	CASTIHRGGYTF
TRBD2	TRBV24-1	.	TRBJ2-1	TGTGCCACCAGTGATTCTGGGACTAGCGGGAGGGCCTACAATGAGCAGTTCTTC	CATSDSGTSGRAYNEQFF
TRBD2	TRBV19	few	TRBJ2-1	TGTGCCAGTAGTATCGGGACTAGCGGGAGACGTGAGCAGTTCTTC	CASSIGTSGRREQFF
TRBD1	TRBV7-2	.	TRBJ1-2	TGTGCCAGCAGCCATCCGGGACAGGGAATTGGCTACACCTTC	CASSHPGQGIGYTF
.	TRBV10-3	medium-sized	TRBJ2-5	TGTGCCATCAGTGAGTCTACATACGAGAGGGCGACCCAGTACTTC	CAISESTYERATQYF
.	TRBV18	.	TRBJ1-2	TGTGCCAGCTCACAATCTCAGGGAGGCGGGATTTATGGCTACACCTTC	CASSQSQGGGIYGYTF
.	TRBV13	.	TRBJ1-3	TGTGCCAGCAACCGAGGGGGAAACACCATATATTTT	CASNRGGNTIYF
TRBD2	TRBV5-1	.	TRBJ2-2	TGCGCCAGCAGCTTGTATCCCACTAGCGTCCCGAACACCGGGGAGCTGTTTTTT	CASSLYPTSVPNTGELFF
TRBD1	TRBV20-1	.	TRBJ2-7	TGCAGTGCTAGTCACCGGGACAGGGGAGGCGAGCAGTACTTC	CSASHRDRGGEQYF
TRBD2	TRBV7-9	.	TRBJ2-3	TGTGCCAGCAGCTTACGGACTAGCCGCACAGATACGCAGTATTTT	CASSLRTSRTDTQYF
.	TRBV6-5	.	TRBJ2-7	TGTGCCAGCCGAGGCACCTACGAGCAGTACTTC	CASRGTYEQYF
TRBD1	TRBV9	.	TRBJ1-1	TGTGCCAGCAGCGTAGTGAGGGGCGTCTCGGACAGGGAGAACACTGAAGCTTTCTTT	CASSVVRGVSDRENTEAFF
.	TRBV28	.	TRBJ2-4	TGTGCCAGCAGTAGCCTCCGGGCGCGGGGAAAAAACATTCAGTACTTC	CASSSLRARGKNIQYF
.	TRBV28	.	TRBJ2-2	TGTGCCAGCAGTTTTTTGGGCATAGGGGAGCTGTTTTTT	CASSFLGIGELFF
.	TRBV18	once	TRBJ2-1	TGTGCCAGCTCACCACGGCCCAGCGGAGGCCCCAATGAGCAGTTCTTC	CASSPRPSGGPNEQFF
.	TRBV4-3	.	TRBJ2-2	TGCGCCAGCAGCCAATGGATAGGGGGTTCCGGGGAGCTGTTTTTT	CASSQWIGGSGELFF
.	TRBV20-1	.	TRBJ1-6	TGCAGTGCTAGTGCTGGACAGTATAGCTCCTATAATTCACCCCTCCACTTT	CSASAGQYSSYNSPLHF
.	TRBV24-1	.	TRBJ1-5	TGTGCCACCAGTGAAGGGAGTTATAGCAATCAGCCCCAGCATTTT	CATSEGSYSNQPQHF
.	TRBV5-8	few	TRBJ1-2	TGTGCCAGCAGCCGGCTCAGGGAGGGGGTTCGCGGCTACACCTTC	CASSRLREGVRGYTF
.	TRBV28	once	TRBJ2-7	TGTGCCAGCAGTTTATCCAGGGTAGGGGAGCAGTACTTC	CASSLSRVGEQYF
.	TRBV4-2	.	TRBJ2-7	TGTGCCGGCAGCCAAGGCCCAGGGAACGAGCAGTACTTC	CAGSQGPGNEQYF
TRBD1	TRBV6-1	.	TRBJ1-2	TGTGCCAGCAGCGAACGGACAGGGGGCCGGGATGGCTACACCTTC	CASSERTGGRDGYTF
.	TRBV6-5	.	TRBJ2-7	TGTGCCAGCAGCATAGGGGCGGCCTACGAGCAGTACTTC	CASSIGAAYEQYF
TRBD1	TRBV20-1	once	TRBJ1-6	TGCAGTGCTCGTGTGATGGGACAGGAGGCTACGCCCCTCCACTTT	CSARVMGQEATPLHF
.	TRBV6-6	.	TRBJ2-1	TGTGCCAGCAGTAATTCATACAATGAGCAGTTCTTC	CASSNSYNEQFF
.	TRBV18	few	TRBJ1-2	TGTGCCAGCTCAGGAGGGGGGGAACAAGGCTACACCTTC	CASSGGGEQGYTF
.	TRBV19	.	TRBJ2-1	TGTGCCAGTAGTATAACAGGGATCAATGAGCAGTTCTTC	CASSITGINEQFF
.	TRBV25-1	.	TRBJ2-7	TGTGCCAGCAGCGATAGCGGATACGAGCAGTACTTC	CASSDSGYEQYF
TRBD2	TRBV15	.	TRBJ2-7	TGTGCCACCAGCAGAGAAAGGACTAGCGGATACGAGCAGTACTTC	CATSRERTSGYEQYF
TRBD2	TRBV18	.	TRBJ2-1	TGTGCCAGCTCACCACGTGAGGCCGGACTAGCGGGCGATGAGCAGTTCTTC	CASSPREAGLAGDEQFF
TRBD1	TRBV28	.	TRBJ1-5	TGTGCCAGTCGCGACAGGGGAACTATAGTCCAGCCCCAGCATTTT	CASRDRGTIVQPQHF
TRBD1	TRBV28	.	TRBJ2-7	TGTGCCAGCAGTTCAATGACAGGGGCAAAGAGCTCCTACGAGCAGTACTTC	CASSSMTGAKSSYEQYF
.	TRBV18	.	TRBJ2-1	TGTGCCAGCTCACGGGACAAGTACAATGAGCAGTTCTTC	CASSRDKYNEQFF
.	TRBV5-4	.	TRBJ2-6	TGTGCCAGCAGCCCACGACAGGGAGGCAACGTCCTGACTTTC	CASSPRQGGNVLTF
TRBD1	TRBV6-6	.	TRBJ1-1	TGTGCCAGCACCGCTGGACAGGAGAACACTGAAGCTTTCTTT	CASTAGQENTEAFF
.	TRBV6-6	.	TRBJ1-5	TGTGCCAGCAGGGAGTCCGGGAGCAATCAGCCCCAGCATTTT	CASRESGSNQPQHF
TRBD1	TRBV7-8	.	TRBJ2-1	TGTGCCAGCAGCTTGCTGGAGGTGTCCGACAGGGCCTACAATGAGCAATTCTTC	CASSLLEVSDRAYNEQFF
TRBD1	TRBV2	.	TRBJ2-1	TGTGCCAGCAAGAGGACAGGGGTAAACAATGAGCAGTTCTTC	CASKRTGVNNEQFF
.	TRBV7-9	.	TRBJ1-2	TGTGCCAGCAGCCCCCAACAGGAGCGATATGGCTACACCTTC	CASSPQQERYGYTF
TRBD2	TRBV5-1	.	TRBJ2-1	TGCGCCAGCAGCTTACTCCCGGGACTAGAGTACAATGAGCAGTTCTTC	CASSLLPGLEYNEQFF